These 20 T cell receptor beta chains were all obtained from the same sample, sequenced in a study of cytomegalovirus exposure and HLA in healthy donors. 13 Jbeta primers and 60 Vbeta primers were used for the PCR. Here immunoSEQ multiplex PCR was the method, and the copy in TCRdb shows in-frame clones only, minus some. The table has fewer than 200,000 clones, 80% seen once. What was sequenced was PBMCs. These receptor sequences come from a man between 18 and 35 years old in good health and CMV-seropositive.

V gene TRBV7-6 combines with J gene TRBJ1-5, with 10 bases that match TRBD1. The V segment lost 1 base and the J segment 2 bases; nucleotides outside the gene matches: 8. CDR3 length: 18 residues. Germline V gives CDR1 SGHVS, CDR2 FNYEAQ. The CDR3 nucleotides are TGTGCCAGCAGCTTAGGGGCGGGACAGGGGATCGGCAATCAGCCCCAGCATTTT. Translating it yields CASSLGAGQGIGNQPQHF.

The chain joins TRBV7-8 to TRBJ2-3; tentative D call: TRBD1 (6 bases). Germline CDR1 and CDR2: SGHVS and FQNEAQ. The CDR3 is 15 residues long. V dropped 5 bases and J dropped 2 bases, with 14 bases sitting between them. CDR3 sequence: CASSPWGPNTDTQYF. In nucleotides, the CDR3 is TGTGCCAGCAGCCCGTGGGGGCCTAACACAGATACGCAGTATTTT.

CDR3 in amino acids: CASSLSGGNEQFF. Written as DNA, the CDR3 is TGTGCCAGCAGTTTATCCGGGGGCAATGAGCAGTTCTTC. The chain couples TRBV27 to TRBJ2-1, with D perhaps TRBD2 (6 bases). V was cut by 0 bases and J by 6 bases, with 6 bases left in between. The length of the CDR3 is 13 residues. CDR1 and CDR2 (germline): MNHEY, SMNVEV (reference sequence).

About this clone: A junction boundary mismatches the germline segment, possibly from a read error. J is TRBJ1-5 and V is TRBV27; TRBD1 matches 9 bases. Germline CDR1 MNHEY, CDR2 SMNVEV (reference sequence). The CDR3 consists of 12 residues. In DNA, the CDR3 is TGTGCCAGCAGACCCGGGACAGGGTCTTACATCTTT. Its protein is CASRPGTGSYIF.

For this clone: The CDR3 does not close with the conserved phenylalanine or tryptophan, likely indicating a read error. The CDR3 reads CASLRGTYEQYL. CDR3 in DNA: TGTGCCAGCCTCCGGGGGACCTACGAGCAGTACCTC. The chain couples TRBV2 to TRBJ2-7, with D possibly TRBD2 on 6 matching bases. Germline V lookup: CDR1 SNHLY, CDR2 FYNNEI. The CDR3 is 12 amino acids. V shed 8 bases and J shed 2 bases, with 10 bases lying between them.

The genes are TRBV4-2 and TRBJ2-1; D perhaps matches TRBD2 (6 bases). Trimming left V 1 base short and J 0 bases short, with 13 bases between. From germline, CDR1 is LGHNA and CDR2 YNFKEQ. The CDR3 spans 17 residues. CDR3 region: CASSQVLAGSSYNEQFF. DNA for the CDR3: TGTGCCAGCAGCCAAGTGTTGGCGGGGAGCTCCTACAATGAGCAGTTCTTC.

CDR3 bases: TGTGCCAGCAGCTTGGGACCGCGAGGGTACGAGCAGTACTTC. Amino acid sequence: CASSLGPRGYEQYF. This sequence joins TRBV5-4 and TRBJ2-7; D may be TRBD2 (5 bases). Trimming took 0 bases from V and 4 from J, leaving 11 bases between them. The CDR3 contains 14 residues. CDR1 and CDR2 from the germline V gene are SGHNT and YYREEE (reference sequence).

The J gene is TRBJ2-1, the V gene TRBV5-1; D might be TRBD1 (6 bases). V lost 0 bases and J lost 7, with 11 bases in between. The CDR3 totals 14 residues. The germline gives CDR1 SGHRS, CDR2 YFSETQ. CDR3 region: CASSLEQGRNEQFF. The CDR3, as DNA: TGCGCCAGCAGCTTGGAACAGGGTAGGAATGAGCAGTTCTTC.

The chain employs TRBV7-3 and TRBJ2-1, with unresolved D. This CDR3 has 15 residues. V was trimmed by 5 bases and J by 6 bases, leaving 17 bases between them. CDR1 is SGHTA and CDR2 is FQGTGA in the germline V gene. The CDR3 DNA reads as TGTGCCAGCAGCCCCTCGGCAGGTACCCTCAATGAGCAGTTCTTC. The encoded protein is CASSPSAGTLNEQFF. Together with reference TRBV7-3 and TRBJ2-1, the CDR3 gives the full variable domain: GAGVSQTPSNKVTEKGKYVELRCDPISGHTALYWYRQSLGQGPEFLIYFQGTGAADDSGLPNDRFFAVRPEGSVSTLKIQRTERGDSAVYLCASSPSAGTLNEQFFGPGTRLTVL.

V is TRBV30 and J is TRBJ1-3; D is undetermined. Germline V CDR1 and CDR2: GTSNPN, SVGIG (reference sequence). The ends were cut back, 4 bases at V and 2 bases at J, with 15 bases in the middle. The CDR3 is 15 residues long. CDR3 nucleotide sequence: TGTGCCTGGATTCCCCAGGTTTTCGCTGGAAACACCATATATTTT. Its translation: CAWIPQVFAGNTIYF. Full variable domain (outside the CDR3, taken from reference TRBV30 and TRBJ1-3): SQTIHQWPATLVQPVGSPLSLECTVEGTSNPNLYWYRQAAGRGLQLLFYSVGIGQISSEVPQNLSASRPQDRQFILSSKKLLLSDSGFYLCAWIPQVFAGNTIYFGEGSWLTVV.

The chain links TRBV7-9 to TRBJ1-2; tentatively, D is TRBD1 (5 bases). CDR1 and CDR2 from the germline V gene are SEHNR and FQNEAQ (reference sequence). Trimming took off 8 bases at V and 8 bases at J, with 18 bases between the two ends. CDR3 length equals 13 residues. CDR3 residues: CASGGGAVGGYTF. The CDR3, as DNA: TGTGCCAGCGGGGGAGGGGCCGTCGGGGGCTACACCTTC.

This chain links TRBV4-1 with TRBJ2-7; D perhaps matches TRBD1 (5 bases). CDR1 is MGHRA and CDR2 is YSYEKL in the germline V gene. Trimming removed 0 bases at V and 4 bases at J, with 13 bases between. The CDR3 loop spans 15 amino acids. CDR3 protein: CASSQDLPQVYEQYF. In nucleotides, the CDR3 is TGCGCCAGCAGCCAAGACCTCCCACAGGTTTACGAGCAGTACTTC.

The chain has TRBV18 and TRBJ2-7; 8 bases agree with TRBD1. Germline assignment: CDR1 KGHSH and CDR2 LQKENI. CDR3 size: 14 residues. Germline trimming cut 0 bases from V and 4 bases from J; bases unmatched to any gene: 2. DNA of the CDR3: TGTGCCAGCTCACCACCGACAGGGGTATACGAGCAGTACTTC. This gives the protein CASSPPTGVYEQYF.

V and J are TRBV27 and TRBJ1-6; TRBD1 matches 7 bases. Germline V gene lookup returns CDR1 MNHEY and CDR2 SMNVEV (reference sequence). The ends lost 6 bases at V and 10 bases at J; junction bases unmatched: 9. This CDR3 comprises 14 residues. CDR3 in amino acids: CASRKTGIGSPLHF. In nucleotides, the CDR3 is TGTGCCAGCAGGAAGACAGGGATCGGGTCACCCCTCCACTTT.

V and J are TRBV5-5 and TRBJ2-5; possibly TRBD2 for D (6 bases). In germline, CDR1 is SGHKS, CDR2 YYEKEE (reference sequence). Trimming stripped 4 bases from V and 0 bases from J, with 13 bases between. The CDR3 contains 15 residues. CDR3: CASSPPRGYQETQYF. In DNA form, the CDR3 reads TGTGCCAGCAGCCCCCCCCGGGGGTACCAAGAGACCCAGTACTTC.

The CDR3: CASSGAGQGALGANVLTF. CDR3 coding DNA: TGCGCCAGCAGTGGGGCGGGACAGGGGGCTCTGGGGGCCAACGTCCTGACTTTC. The rearrangement joins TRBV5-1 to TRBJ2-6; 12 bases match TRBD1. Per germline, CDR1 SGHRS and CDR2 YFSETQ. This CDR3 comprises 18 residues. V lost 5 bases, J lost 4 bases, and 10 bases stayed unmatched. Full variable domain (rest looked up from reference TRBV5-1 and TRBJ2-6): KAGVTQTPRYLIKTRGQQVTLSCSPISGHRSVSWYQQTPGQGLQFLFEYFSETQRNKGNFPGRFSGRQFSNSRSEMNVSTLELGDSALYLCASSGAGQGALGANVLTFGAGSRLTVL.

The J gene is TRBJ1-1, the V gene TRBV28; 8 bases are a match to TRBD1. CDR1 and CDR2 (germline): MDHEN, SYDVKM. V lost 4 bases to trimming and J lost 2 bases; unmatched junction nucleotides: 9. The CDR3 totals 16 residues. The CDR3 DNA sequence: TGTGCCAGCAGTTCCCCCCGGGACAGGAGAAACACTGAAGCTTTCTTT. Protein sequence: CASSSPRDRRNTEAFF.

The CDR3 DNA reads as TGTGCCAGCAGCTCAGAAGAGACCCAGTACTTC. It is translated as CASSSEETQYF. The chain is built from TRBV9 and TRBJ2-5; no definite D call. The CDR3 has 11 amino acids. Trimming took off 4 bases at V and 3 bases at J, with 4 bases between the two ends. Germline CDR1 reads SGDLS; CDR2 reads YYNGEE.

J is TRBJ1-1 and V is TRBV28; 10 bases match TRBD1. The CDR3 totals 16 residues. The germline V gene encodes CDR1 MDHEN and CDR2 SYDVKM. After removal of 3 bases from V and 6 bases from J, the junction contained 10 bases not matched to a gene. CDR3 sequence reads: CASSFIPGQGIPEAFF. In DNA form, the CDR3 reads TGTGCCAGCAGTTTCATCCCGGGACAGGGGATCCCTGAAGCTTTCTTT.

The rearrangement uses TRBV6-5 and TRBJ2-5; 7 nucleotides agree with TRBD2. V lost 0 bases, J lost 5 bases, and 9 bases stayed unmatched. From germline, CDR1 is MNHEY and CDR2 SVGAGI. This CDR3 spans 16 amino acids. Here the CDR3 reads CASSYSTPASGETQYF. The CDR3 bases are TGTGCCAGCAGTTACTCGACTCCGGCTAGCGGCGAGACCCAGTACTTC.